Listed below are T cell receptor beta chains from one sample, sequenced in a study of radiation and T cells in renal cell carcinoma. Sequenced by immunoSEQ multiplex PCR; TCRdb stores in-frame clones only, minus some. The sample yields roughly 170,000 clones, about nine tenths seen once. The starting material was blood, obtained from a patient whose treatment included radiotherapy and nephrectomy. The receptors stem from a woman in her 50s with renal cell carcinoma. Each CDR3 is given with its conserved first and last residue.

v_call: TRBV19
cdr3_aa: CASSIGAGGYEQFF

v_call: TRBV25-1
cdr3_aa: CASSGTRQGVYEKLFF

v_call: TRBV18
cdr3_aa: CASSPRQGNTEAFF

v_call: TRBV7-2
cdr3_aa: CASSPGPQSHNEQFF

v_call: TRBV6-1
cdr3_aa: CASGDRGLGYTF

v_call: TRBV18
cdr3_aa: CASSPNWGPNTEAFF

v_call: TRBV19
cdr3_aa: CASSLRRGAGNTIYF

v_call: TRBV13
cdr3_aa: CASSIRQSNQPQHF

v_call: TRBV19
cdr3_aa: CASSISKNTEAFF

v_call: TRBV19
cdr3_aa: CASSTGTGGFTDTQYF

v_call: TRBV6-6
cdr3_aa: CASRTSGGRGETQYF

v_call: TRBV20-1
cdr3_aa: CSAGGGYTF

v_call: TRBV9
cdr3_aa: CASSVAYRGNYNEQFF

v_call: TRBV9
cdr3_aa: CASSVVAGEGNTIYF

v_call: TRBV21-1
cdr3_aa: CASSTRPGTGGIDTQYF

v_call: TRBV11-2
cdr3_aa: CASSLAGGPYEQYF

v_call: TRBV13
cdr3_aa: CASSLRLDAQYF

v_call: TRBV7-2
cdr3_aa: CASSLRQNSYNEQFF

v_call: TRBV7-8
cdr3_aa: CASSLALDGPNYGYTF

v_call: TRBV7-2
cdr3_aa: CASSEQGGNSGNTIYF

v_call: TRBV10-1
cdr3_aa: CASSEGQGAATQYF

v_call: TRBV9
cdr3_aa: CASSVDEGSPTDTQYF

v_call: TRBV30
cdr3_aa: CAWSGFESPLHF

v_call: TRBV29-1
cdr3_aa: CSVTGLRGAIDTQYF

v_call: TRBV9
cdr3_aa: CASTHGSGGPTDTQYF

v_call: TRBV5-1
cdr3_aa: CASSLQGFRNIQYF

v_call: TRBV5-4
cdr3_aa: CASSPQGSSSGANVLTF

v_call: TRBV5-4
cdr3_aa: CASSMEGRVSTEAFF

v_call: TRBV5-6
cdr3_aa: CASSLERVETQYF

v_call: TRBV15
cdr3_aa: CATSRVLPSFRQVGSYEQYF

v_call: TRBV2
cdr3_aa: CATTRDSIYGYTF

v_call: TRBV11-3
cdr3_aa: CASSVNTGELFF

v_call: TRBV12-5
cdr3_aa: CASGYTNRPDEQFF

v_call: TRBV4-2
cdr3_aa: CASSQGGQGTYHGYTF

v_call: TRBV7-2
cdr3_aa: CASSLAGSYGYTF

v_call: TRBV7-2
cdr3_aa: CASSPSWPDTQYF

v_call: TRBV5-6
cdr3_aa: CASSLRATIHEQYF

v_call: TRBV5-6
cdr3_aa: CASSLTGVNTEAFF

v_call: TRBV19
cdr3_aa: CASRVMADYNSPLHF

v_call: TRBV5-3
cdr3_aa: CARSSSSGMLGLGSNQPQHF

v_call: TRBV11-2
cdr3_aa: CASSRNRQGLGGYTF

v_call: TRBV2
cdr3_aa: CASRGHETDTQYF

v_call: TRBV19
cdr3_aa: CASTATGTGGWNQPQHF

v_call: TRBV5-1
cdr3_aa: CASSDPGASTDTQYF

v_call: TRBV14
cdr3_aa: CASSQFGTLGETQYF

v_call: TRBV30
cdr3_aa: CAWRRPPDTQYF

v_call: TRBV19
cdr3_aa: CASTPGQDWEGYTF

v_call: TRBV6-6
cdr3_aa: CASSYGDSAYEQYF

v_call: TRBV2
cdr3_aa: CASSGKSDRVYGYTF

v_call: TRBV7-8
cdr3_aa: CASSSDRVDTEAFF

v_call: TRBV18
cdr3_aa: CASSLGQVSTDTQYF

v_call: TRBV5-1
cdr3_aa: CASSLAVRDRYNEQFF

v_call: TRBV7-9
cdr3_aa: CASSFGLAGNEQFF

v_call: TRBV29-1
cdr3_aa: CSSEAASGANVLTF

v_call: TRBV11-1
cdr3_aa: CASSLETSGTNEQYF

v_call: TRBV7-9
cdr3_aa: CASSLAGGQETQYF

v_call: TRBV30
cdr3_aa: CAWSVKGSSNQPQHF

v_call: TRBV7-9
cdr3_aa: CASSGSTIVNTEAFF

v_call: TRBV14
cdr3_aa: CASSPERQVQYF

v_call: TRBV2
cdr3_aa: CASSPNRGASGNTIYF